This entry features one TCR beta chain sequence. TCRdb's table, derived via immunoSEQ multiplex PCR, lists solely in-frame clones and lacks some. The profile shows 50,000 to 55,000 clones, around nine tenths of them singletons. This entry comes from a study of blood T cell repertoires in COVID-19. Study information: Acute and convalescent COVID-19 specimens originated in the United States, Italy and Spain. T cells, B-cell-depleted T cells, or PBMCs supplied cDNA or gDNA.

The germline gives CDR1 LGHNT, CDR2 FRNRAP. Trimming cost V 6 bases and J 10 bases, with 23 bases left between them. This CDR3 has 15 residues. This TCR derives from a middle-aged man with acute or convalescent COVID-19. The specimen sequenced was peripheral blood. V gene TRBV12-5 combines with J gene TRBJ2-3; maybe TRBD2 (5 bases). The CDR3 region is CASGLLNGGFDAQYF. The CDR3, as DNA: TGTGCTAGTGGGCTCCTTAATGGAGGATTCGATGCGCAGTATTTT.